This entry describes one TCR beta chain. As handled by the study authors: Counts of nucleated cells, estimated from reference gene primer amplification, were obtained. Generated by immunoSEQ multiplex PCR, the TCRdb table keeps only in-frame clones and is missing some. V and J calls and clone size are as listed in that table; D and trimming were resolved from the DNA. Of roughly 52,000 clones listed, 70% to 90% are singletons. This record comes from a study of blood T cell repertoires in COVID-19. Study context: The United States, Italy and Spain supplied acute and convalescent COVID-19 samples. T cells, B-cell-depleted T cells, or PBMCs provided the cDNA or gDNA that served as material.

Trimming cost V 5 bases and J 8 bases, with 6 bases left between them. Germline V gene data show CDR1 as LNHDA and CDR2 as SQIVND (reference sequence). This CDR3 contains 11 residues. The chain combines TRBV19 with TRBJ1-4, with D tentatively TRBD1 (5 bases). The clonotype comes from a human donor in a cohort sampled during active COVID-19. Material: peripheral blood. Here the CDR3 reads CASSQGEKLFF. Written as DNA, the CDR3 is TGTGCCAGTAGTCAGGGAGAAAAACTGTTTTTT.